The 14 T cell receptor beta chains listed next were all sequenced from one sample in a study of metastatic and nonmetastatic thyroid tumors. Ahead of thyroid surgery, no patient had received treatment of any kind. TCRdb reassembled clones from the PCR reads with MiXCR. The sample consists of over 30,000 clones, 15% to 20% of them appearing once. The sequenced sample consisted of blood. These receptor sequences come from a male donor with papillary thyroid cancer or a benign thyroid nodule (not recorded which). Some clones in this sample may be carry-over from other donors' samples.

This chain connects TRBV28 to TRBJ2-1; no clear D. CDR1 is MDHEN and CDR2 is SYDVKM in the germline V gene. The CDR3 is 19 amino acids. V dropped 3 bases and J dropped 0 bases, with 21 bases sitting between them. The CDR3 region is CASSLGYGERQSSYNEQFF. The DNA for the CDR3 is TGTGCCAGCAGTTTGGGGTACGGTGAGCGCCAGAGCTCCTACAATGAGCAGTTCTTC.

V usage is TRBV7-9 and J usage is TRBJ2-7; no clear D. Trimming took off 1 base at V and 2 bases at J, with 12 bases between the two ends. Per germline, CDR1 SEHNR and CDR2 FQNEAQ (reference sequence). The CDR3 consists of 15 residues. The CDR3: CASSLDQHPAYEQYF. As DNA, the CDR3 is TGTGCCAGCAGCTTAGATCAGCATCCAGCCTACGAGCAGTACTTC.

Ten or more counts support this clone. V usage is TRBV15 and J usage is TRBJ1-4; 7 nucleotides line up with TRBD1. Germline V CDR1 and CDR2: LNHNV, YYDKDF (reference sequence). This CDR3 contains 16 residues. V shed 0 bases and J 5 bases; nucleotides not matched to a gene: 6. The CDR3: CATSRDRAGGNEKLFF. The CDR3 coding sequence is TGTGCCACCAGCAGAGATCGGGCAGGGGGGAATGAAAAACTGTTTTTT.

The rearrangement uses TRBV7-3 and TRBJ2-2; TRBD1 agrees at 8 bases. J gave up 2 bases and V 4 bases, and 6 bases lay outside the gene matches. Germline V gene lookup returns CDR1 SGHTA and CDR2 FQGTGA. CDR3 length: 16 amino acids. Here the CDR3 reads CASSSWTGSNTGELFF. The CDR3 DNA reads as TGTGCCAGCAGCTCCTGGACAGGGAGCAACACCGGGGAGCTGTTTTTT.

This clone was detected ten times or more. The V gene is TRBV11-2, the J gene TRBJ1-2; maybe TRBD1 (6 bases). V lost 0 bases to trimming and J lost 2 bases, with 7 bases between them. CDR3 size: 14 residues. Germline values: CDR1 SGHAT, CDR2 FQNNGV. CDR3 amino acids: CASSLETGNYGYTF. The CDR3 coding sequence is TGTGCCAGCAGCTTAGAAACAGGGAACTATGGCTACACCTTC.

This clone has a count of ten or more. The J gene is TRBJ1-5, the V gene TRBV4-3; the D is unclear. V lost 1 base to trimming and J lost 5 bases, with 6 bases between them. Germline V CDR1 and CDR2: LGHNA, YSLEER. The CDR3 spans 13 residues. CDR3 sequence (DNA): TGCGCCAGCAGCCAAGGGGTTTATCAGCCCCAGCATTTT. This gives the protein CASSQGVYQPQHF.

At least ten counts were recorded for this clone. The chain recombines TRBV6-2 or TRBV6-3 with TRBJ1-1; D perhaps matches TRBD1 (6 bases). Germline assignment: CDR1 MNHEY and CDR2 SVGEGT. The CDR3 contains 17 residues. Trimming shortened V by 0 bases and J by 0 bases, and 14 bases separated the two germline ends. CDR3 in amino acids: CASSYSFTHRVNTEAFF. The CDR3 nucleotides read TGTGCCAGCAGTTACTCGTTTACCCACAGGGTGAACACTGAAGCTTTCTTT.

The sample holds many counts of this clone. An end of the junction does not agree with germline; a read error may underlie this. The chain has TRBV3-1 and TRBJ1-2; D call uncertain. Germline lookup yields CDR1 LGHDT and CDR2 YNNKEL (reference sequence). This CDR3 has 16 amino acids. CDR3 protein: CAGSQVRVGIARGYTF. The CDR3 DNA reads as TGTGCCGGCAGCCAAGTACGGGTAGGGATCGCGCGGGGCTACACCTTC.

The gene calls are TRBV27 and TRBJ2-2, with 9 bases fitting TRBD1. The CDR3 contains 15 residues. Germline assignment: CDR1 MNHEY and CDR2 SMNVEV (reference sequence). Trimming took 6 bases from V and 1 from J; bases not matched to a gene: 3. The CDR3 DNA reads TGTGCCAGCAGGCTGGGACAGGGGAACACCGGGGAGCTGTTTTTT. This sequence encodes CASRLGQGNTGELFF.

This clone came up many times. The chain has TRBV9 and TRBJ2-5; tentatively, D is TRBD2 (5 bases). V lost 4 bases and J lost 0, with 10 bases in between. The CDR3 extends over 14 amino acids. Germline loops: CDR1 SGDLS, CDR2 YYNGEE. CDR3 region: CASSPTGDQETQYF. CDR3 DNA sequence: TGTGCCAGCAGCCCTACCGGGGACCAAGAGACCCAGTACTTC.

This clone was found many times. J is TRBJ2-7 and V is TRBV7-2; 7 bases are shared with TRBD1. CDR1 and CDR2 (germline): SGHTA, FQGNSA. Unmatched junction bases numbered 10, after V lost 4 bases and J lost 4 bases. The length of the CDR3 is 15 residues. CDR3 residues: CASSSADRNLYEQYF. The CDR3 region has the DNA TGTGCCAGCAGCTCGGCGGACAGGAACCTTTACGAGCAGTACTTC.

This clone has at least ten counts. The CDR3 DNA reads as TGTGCCAGCTCTGATTACAGGGTAGGAGAGACCCAGTACTTC. Amino acid sequence: CASSDYRVGETQYF. V and J are TRBV18 and TRBJ2-5, with a possible D match to TRBD1 (6 bases). In germline, CDR1 is KGHSH, CDR2 LQKENI. This CDR3 contains 14 residues. The V end lost 6 bases, the J end lost 4 bases, and 15 bases lay between the germline ends.

In its sample, this clone was seen a few times. This chain uses TRBV6-1 with TRBJ2-7; D ambiguous. Between the trimmed V and J ends, which lost 8 bases and 0 bases, there was a span of 23 bases. Germline lookup yields CDR1 MNHNS and CDR2 SASEGT. This CDR3 has 17 amino acids. The CDR3 DNA is TGTGCCAGCTGCCGAACCAGCGTGGACGGAAGCTCCTACGAGCAGTACTTC. Its protein is CASCRTSVDGSSYEQYF.

This clone is labeled as medium-sized (0.01 to 0.1%). The chain combines TRBV27 with TRBJ2-7; D is perhaps TRBD1 or TRBD2 (5 bases each). V was cut by 3 bases and J by 2 bases, with 17 bases left in between. Germline-derived CDR1 and CDR2 are MNHEY and SMNVEV (reference sequence). The CDR3 length is 16 residues. CDR3 DNA: TGTGCCAGCAGTTTGACGGGGCAACTCGAAACCTACGAGCAGTACTTC. It encodes CASSLTGQLETYEQYF.